The rows below give T cell receptor beta chains drawn from one sample of a study of post-analysis software for immune sequencing data. TCRdb re-derived calls from the PCR reads in MiXCR, one entry per CDR3 protein. The data show about 460,000 distinct CDR3 sequences, roughly 45% seen once. The sample was blood. The source of these receptors is a girl aged 10-17 years with multiple sclerosis. Each CDR3 is given with its conserved first and last residue. The order of the fields is J gene, V gene, D gene, clone size, CDR3 protein, CDR3 DNA. The D gene is left open where the match is weak. The listing skips clone size in some rows; elsewhere it reads once, few, many or a size class.

TRBJ2-4 TRBV5-1 . . CASSFETGIQYF TGCGCCAGCAGCTTTGAGACGGGCATTCAGTACTTC
TRBJ2-3 TRBV6-6 . few CASSDVPQHTDTQYF TGTGCCAGCAGTGACGTCCCCCAACACACAGATACGCAGTATTTT
TRBJ2-1 TRBV4-1 . . CASSQGVGSSYNEQFF TGCGCCAGCAGCCAAGGGGTCGGGAGCTCCTACAATGAGCAGTTCTTC
TRBJ1-1 TRBV29-1 . . CSVEGRETRAFF TGCAGCGTTGAAGGACGGGAGACGAGGGCTTTCTTT
TRBJ2-7 TRBV20-1 . . CSVGERANYNEQYF TGCAGTGTAGGGGAGCGGGCGAACTACAATGAGCAGTACTTC
TRBJ2-1 TRBV5-1 TRBD1 . CASSLGTGATDNEQFF TGCGCCAGCAGCCTCGGGACAGGGGCCACCGACAATGAGCAGTTCTTC
TRBJ2-1 TRBV5-1 . few CASSLVGIPDEQFF TGCGCCAGCAGCTTGGTGGGAATTCCAGATGAGCAGTTCTTC
TRBJ2-1 TRBV28 TRBD2 few CASGGTSGPYNEQFF TGTGCCAGCGGCGGGACTAGCGGACCCTACAATGAGCAGTTCTTC
TRBJ1-2 TRBV7-9 TRBD1 . CASSLLQGAAYGYTF TGTGCCAGCAGCTTACTACAGGGGGCCGCCTATGGCTACACCTTC
TRBJ2-5 TRBV27 . . CASRAGMGETQYF TGTGCCAGCAGAGCTGGAATGGGGGAGACCCAGTACTTC